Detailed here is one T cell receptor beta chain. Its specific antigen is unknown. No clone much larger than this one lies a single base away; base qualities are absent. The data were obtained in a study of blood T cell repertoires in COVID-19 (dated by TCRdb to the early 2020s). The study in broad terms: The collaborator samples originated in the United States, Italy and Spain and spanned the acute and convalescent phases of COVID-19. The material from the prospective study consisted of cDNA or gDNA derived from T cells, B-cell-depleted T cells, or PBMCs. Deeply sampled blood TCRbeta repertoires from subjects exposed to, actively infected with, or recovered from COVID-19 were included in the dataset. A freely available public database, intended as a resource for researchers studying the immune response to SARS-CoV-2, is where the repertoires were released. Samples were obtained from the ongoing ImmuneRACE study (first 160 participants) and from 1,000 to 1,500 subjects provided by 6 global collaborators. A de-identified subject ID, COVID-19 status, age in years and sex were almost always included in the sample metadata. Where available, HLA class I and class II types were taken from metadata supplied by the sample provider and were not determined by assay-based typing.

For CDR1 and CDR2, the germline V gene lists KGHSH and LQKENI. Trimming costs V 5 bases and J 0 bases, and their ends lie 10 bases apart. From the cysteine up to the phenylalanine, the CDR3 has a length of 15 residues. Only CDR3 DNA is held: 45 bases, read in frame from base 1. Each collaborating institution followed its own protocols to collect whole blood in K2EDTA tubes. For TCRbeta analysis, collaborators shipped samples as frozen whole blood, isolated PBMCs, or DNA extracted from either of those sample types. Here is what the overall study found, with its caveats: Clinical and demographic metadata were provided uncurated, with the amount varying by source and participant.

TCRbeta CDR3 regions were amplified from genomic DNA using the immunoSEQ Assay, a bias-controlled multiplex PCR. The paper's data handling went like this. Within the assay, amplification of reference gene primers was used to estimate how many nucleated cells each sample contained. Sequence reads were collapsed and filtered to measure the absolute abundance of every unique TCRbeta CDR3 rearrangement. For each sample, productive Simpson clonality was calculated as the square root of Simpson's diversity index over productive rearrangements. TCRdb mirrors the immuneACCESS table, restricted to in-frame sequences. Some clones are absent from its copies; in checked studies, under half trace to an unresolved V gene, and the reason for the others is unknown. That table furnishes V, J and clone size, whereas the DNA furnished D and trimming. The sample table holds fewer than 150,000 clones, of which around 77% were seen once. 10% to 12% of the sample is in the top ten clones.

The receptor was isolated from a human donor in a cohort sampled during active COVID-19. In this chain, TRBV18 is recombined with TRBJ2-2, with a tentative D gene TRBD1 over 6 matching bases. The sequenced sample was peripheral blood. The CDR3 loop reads CASSGQPTNTGELFF. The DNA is TGTGCCAGCTCAGGACAGCCGACGAACACCGGGGAGCTGTTTTTT.